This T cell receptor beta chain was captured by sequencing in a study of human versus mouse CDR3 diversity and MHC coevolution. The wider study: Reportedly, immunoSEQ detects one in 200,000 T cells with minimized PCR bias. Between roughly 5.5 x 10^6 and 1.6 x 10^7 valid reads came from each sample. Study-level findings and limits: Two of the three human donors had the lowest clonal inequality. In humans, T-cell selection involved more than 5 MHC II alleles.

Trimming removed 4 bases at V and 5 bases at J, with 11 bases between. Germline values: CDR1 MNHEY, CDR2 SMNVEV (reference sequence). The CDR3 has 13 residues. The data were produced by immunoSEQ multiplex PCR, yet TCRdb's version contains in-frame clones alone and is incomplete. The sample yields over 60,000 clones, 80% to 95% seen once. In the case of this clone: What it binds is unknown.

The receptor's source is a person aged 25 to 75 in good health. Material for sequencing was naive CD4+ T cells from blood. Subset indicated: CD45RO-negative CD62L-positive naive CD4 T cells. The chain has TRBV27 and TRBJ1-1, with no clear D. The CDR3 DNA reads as TGTGCCAGCAGTTCACCCGGTGAGACTGAAGCTTTCTTT. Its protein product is CASSSPGETEAFF.